A single TCR beta chain is shown here with its context. This record comes from a study of blood T cell repertoires in COVID-19. Study information: Samples representing acute and convalescent COVID-19 were sourced from the United States, Italy and Spain. T cells, B-cell-depleted T cells, or PBMCs supplied cDNA or gDNA.

CDR1 is SGHTA, CDR2 FQGNSA, per germline. V lost 0 bases to trimming and J lost 0 bases; unmatched junction nucleotides: 8. The CDR3 extends over 18 amino acids. Study processing details: Counts of nucleated cells, estimated from reference gene primer amplification, were obtained. Profiled with immunoSEQ multiplex PCR; TCRdb holds only in-frame clones, not every one. V and J calls and clone size come straight from that table; D and trimming were deduced from the DNA. The data contain approximately 210,000 clones, approximately 90% of them seen just once; the ten biggest clones take up 4.4%. The V gene is TRBV7-2, the J gene TRBJ1-3, with 7 bases lining up with TRBD1. Sequenced sample: peripheral blood. The TCR was taken from a human donor in a cohort sampled during active COVID-19. This CDR3 is CASSLAPAGGSSGNTIYF. As DNA, the CDR3 is TGTGCCAGCAGCTTAGCTCCCGCAGGGGGGAGCTCTGGAAACACCATATATTTT.